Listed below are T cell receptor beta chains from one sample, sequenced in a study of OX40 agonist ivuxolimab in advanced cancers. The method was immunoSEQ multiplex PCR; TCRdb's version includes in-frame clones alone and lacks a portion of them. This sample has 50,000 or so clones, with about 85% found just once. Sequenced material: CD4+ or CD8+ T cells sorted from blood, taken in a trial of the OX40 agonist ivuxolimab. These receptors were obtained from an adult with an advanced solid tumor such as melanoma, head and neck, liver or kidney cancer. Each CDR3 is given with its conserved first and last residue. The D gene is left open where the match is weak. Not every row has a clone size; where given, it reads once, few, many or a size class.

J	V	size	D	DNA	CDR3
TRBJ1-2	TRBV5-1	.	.	TGCGCCAGCAGCGGAGCCGGGACGGACTATGGCTACACCTTC	CASSGAGTDYGYTF
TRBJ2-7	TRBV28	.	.	TGTGCCAGCACCGCTTTCGGACGGACCTACGAGCAGTACTTC	CASTAFGRTYEQYF
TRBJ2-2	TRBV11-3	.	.	TGTGCCAGCAGCCAGGAGAGGACCGGGGAGCTGTTTTTT	CASSQERTGELFF
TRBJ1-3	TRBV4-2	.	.	TGTGCCAGCAGCCAACAACTCGGTTCTGGAAACACCATATATTTT	CASSQQLGSGNTIYF
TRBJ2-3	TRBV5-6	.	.	TGTGCCAGCACCACCCGAGGTCTGGGGCTCACAGATACGCAGTATTTT	CASTTRGLGLTDTQYF
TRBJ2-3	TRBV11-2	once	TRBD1	TGTGCCAGCAGCGAACGACAGGGCTTCCGCACAGATACGCAGTATTTT	CASSERQGFRTDTQYF
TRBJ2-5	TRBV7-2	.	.	TGTGCCAGCAGCTACCAAGAGACCCAGTACTTC	CASSYQETQYF
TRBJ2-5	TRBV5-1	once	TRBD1	TGCGCCAGCGGGACAGGGGGCCGAGGAGAGACCCAGTACTTC	CASGTGGRGETQYF
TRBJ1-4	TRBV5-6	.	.	TGTGCCAGCAGCTTGGGGGACCCCGCGAAACTGTTTTTT	CASSLGDPAKLFF
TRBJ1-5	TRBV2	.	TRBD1	TGTGCCAGCAGCAAGGACAGGGAATCAACGCGCAATCAGCCCCAGCATTTT	CASSKDRESTRNQPQHF
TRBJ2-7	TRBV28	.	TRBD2	TGTGCCAGCAAGCGGCTAGCGGGAGGGCCTTCCTACGAGCAGTACTTC	CASKRLAGGPSYEQYF
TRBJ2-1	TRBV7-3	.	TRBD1	TGTGCCAGCAGCTCGGGACAGGGTGGACATGAGCAGTTCTTC	CASSSGQGGHEQFF
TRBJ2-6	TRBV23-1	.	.	TGCGCCAGCAGTCAATCAGTCCCGAGGGCGCAAGGGGCCAACGTCCTGACTTTC	CASSQSVPRAQGANVLTF
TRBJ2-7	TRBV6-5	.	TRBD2	TGTGCCACGACCCGACTAGCGGGATTGAGCGAGCAGTACTTC	CATTRLAGLSEQYF
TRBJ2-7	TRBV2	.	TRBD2	TGTGCCAGCACCTATAGCGGGAGGGAAACCCTAAACTACGAGCAGTACTTC	CASTYSGRETLNYEQYF
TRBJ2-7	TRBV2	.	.	TGTGCCAGCAGTCTTTTGGGTATCGCCTACGAGCAGTACTTC	CASSLLGIAYEQYF
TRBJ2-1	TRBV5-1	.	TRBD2	TGCGCCAGCAGTTCTTACTGGCGGACTAGCTACAATGAGCAGTTCTTC	CASSSYWRTSYNEQFF
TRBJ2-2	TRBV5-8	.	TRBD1	TGTGCCAGCAGCTTACTCCCCGGGGACAGGGGGCAAAGGGGCGGGGAGCTGTTTTTT	CASSLLPGDRGQRGGELFF
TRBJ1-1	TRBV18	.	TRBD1	TGTGCCAGCAAGGGGGCTTTAACTGAAGCTTTCTTT	CASKGALTEAFF
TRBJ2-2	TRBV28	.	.	TGTGCCAGCTGGCGAGGAGTTGACACCGGGGAGCTGTTTTTT	CASWRGVDTGELFF
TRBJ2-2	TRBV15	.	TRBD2	TGTGCCACCAGCAGAGCGGGACTAGCGGGGTACACCGGGGAGCTGTTTTTT	CATSRAGLAGYTGELFF
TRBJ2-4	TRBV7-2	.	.	TGTGCCAGCACACAAACCGGACCTAACTACCTAAACATTCAGTACTTC	CASTQTGPNYLNIQYF
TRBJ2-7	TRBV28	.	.	TGTGCCAGCAGTCCCCACGATGGGGGGGCAGGGGACGAGCAGTACTTC	CASSPHDGGAGDEQYF
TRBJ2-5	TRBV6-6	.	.	TGTGCCGCATCGGGGGATTTGGAGACCCAGTACTTC	CAASGDLETQYF
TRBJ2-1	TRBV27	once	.	TGTGCCAGCAGTTTATCGGGGCAAAGCTCCTACAATGAGCAGTTCTTC	CASSLSGQSSYNEQFF
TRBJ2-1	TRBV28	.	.	TGTGCCAGCAGTTTACAACAGGGCTCCTACAATGAGCAGTTCTTC	CASSLQQGSYNEQFF
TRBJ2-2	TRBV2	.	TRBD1	TGTGCCAGCAGCACAGGGGGCGCCTCCGGGGAGCTGTTTTTT	CASSTGGASGELFF
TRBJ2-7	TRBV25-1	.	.	TGTGCCAGCAGGGACGCGGAGGGCGGGCAGTACTTC	CASRDAEGGQYF
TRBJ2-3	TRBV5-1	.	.	TGCGCCAGCAGGTTGCTACAGGGTAGCGCAGATACGCAGTATTTT	CASRLLQGSADTQYF
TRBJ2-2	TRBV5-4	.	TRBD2	TGTGCCAGCGAAAGCGGGACCACCGGGGAGCTGTTTTTT	CASESGTTGELFF
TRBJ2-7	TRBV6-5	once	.	TGTGCCAGCAGTTGGGGAAAGGGGAGTCTCGAGCAGTACTTC	CASSWGKGSLEQYF
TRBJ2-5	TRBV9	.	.	TGTGCCAGCAGCAAGGAGCGGTTTCAAGAGACCCAGTACTTC	CASSKERFQETQYF